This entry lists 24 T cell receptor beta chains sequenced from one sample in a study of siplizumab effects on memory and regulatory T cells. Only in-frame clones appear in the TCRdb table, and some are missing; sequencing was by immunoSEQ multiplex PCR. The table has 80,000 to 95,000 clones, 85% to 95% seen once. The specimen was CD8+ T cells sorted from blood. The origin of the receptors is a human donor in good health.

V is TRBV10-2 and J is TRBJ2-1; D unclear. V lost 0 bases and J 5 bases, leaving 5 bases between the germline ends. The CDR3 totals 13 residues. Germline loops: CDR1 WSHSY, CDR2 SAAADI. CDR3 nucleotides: TGCGCCAGCAGTGAGTCTCCGAACAATGAGCAGTTCTTC. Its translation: CASSESPNNEQFF.

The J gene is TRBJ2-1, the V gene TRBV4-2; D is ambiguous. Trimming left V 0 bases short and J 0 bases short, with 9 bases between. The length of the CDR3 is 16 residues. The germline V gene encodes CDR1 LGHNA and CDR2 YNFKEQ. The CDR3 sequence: CASSQEPMGSYNEQFF. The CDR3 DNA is TGTGCCAGCAGCCAAGAGCCTATGGGCTCCTACAATGAGCAGTTCTTC.

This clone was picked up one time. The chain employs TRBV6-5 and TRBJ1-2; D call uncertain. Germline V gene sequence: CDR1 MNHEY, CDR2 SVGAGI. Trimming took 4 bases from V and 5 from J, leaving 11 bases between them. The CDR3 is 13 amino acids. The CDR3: CASSFTDVYGYTF. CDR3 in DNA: TGTGCCAGCAGTTTCACAGACGTATATGGCTACACCTTC.

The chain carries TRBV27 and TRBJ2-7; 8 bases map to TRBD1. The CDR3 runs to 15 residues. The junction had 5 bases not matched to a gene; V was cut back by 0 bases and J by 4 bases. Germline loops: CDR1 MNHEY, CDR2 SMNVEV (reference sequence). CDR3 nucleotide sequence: TGTGCCAGCAGTTTATCAATAGGACAGGGTTACGAGCAGTACTTC. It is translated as CASSLSIGQGYEQYF.

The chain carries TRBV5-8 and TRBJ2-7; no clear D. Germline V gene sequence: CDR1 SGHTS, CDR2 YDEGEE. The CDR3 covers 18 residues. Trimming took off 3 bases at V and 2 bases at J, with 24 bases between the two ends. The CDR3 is CASSSHGDVGSTTYEQYF. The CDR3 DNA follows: TGTGCCAGCAGCTCCCATGGGGATGTCGGATCGACGACCTACGAGCAGTACTTC.

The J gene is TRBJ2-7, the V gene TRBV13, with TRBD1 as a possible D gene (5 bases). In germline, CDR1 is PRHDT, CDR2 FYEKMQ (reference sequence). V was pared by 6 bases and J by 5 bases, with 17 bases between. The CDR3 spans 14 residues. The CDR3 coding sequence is TGTGCCAGCAGTTCCTTTAGTAGGGGCCACGAGCAGTACTTC. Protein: CASSSFSRGHEQYF.

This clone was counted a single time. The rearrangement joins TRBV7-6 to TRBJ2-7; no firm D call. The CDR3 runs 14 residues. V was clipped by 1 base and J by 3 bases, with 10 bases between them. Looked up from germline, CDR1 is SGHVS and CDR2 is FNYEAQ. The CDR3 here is CASSLGETGYEQYF. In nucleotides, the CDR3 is TGTGCCAGCAGCTTAGGAGAGACCGGCTACGAGCAGTACTTC.

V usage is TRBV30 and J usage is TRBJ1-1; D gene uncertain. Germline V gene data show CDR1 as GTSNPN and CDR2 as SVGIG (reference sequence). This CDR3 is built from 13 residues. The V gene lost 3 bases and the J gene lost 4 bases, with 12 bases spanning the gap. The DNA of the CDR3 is TGTGCCTGGAGGCCCCCCTCGGCCACTGAAGCTTTCTTT. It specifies CAWRPPSATEAFF.

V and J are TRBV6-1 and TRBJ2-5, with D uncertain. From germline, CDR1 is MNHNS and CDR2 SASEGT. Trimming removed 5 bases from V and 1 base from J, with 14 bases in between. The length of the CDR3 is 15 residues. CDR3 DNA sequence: TGTGCCAGCAGTCCCCGCGGCAGCTTCCAAGAGACCCAGTACTTC. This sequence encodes CASSPRGSFQETQYF.

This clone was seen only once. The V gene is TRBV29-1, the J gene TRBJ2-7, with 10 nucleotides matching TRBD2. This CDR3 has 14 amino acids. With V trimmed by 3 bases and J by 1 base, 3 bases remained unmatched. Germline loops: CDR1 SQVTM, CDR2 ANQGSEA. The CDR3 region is CSVDSGRSSYEQYF. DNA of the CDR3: TGCAGCGTTGATAGCGGGAGGTCTTCCTACGAGCAGTACTTC.

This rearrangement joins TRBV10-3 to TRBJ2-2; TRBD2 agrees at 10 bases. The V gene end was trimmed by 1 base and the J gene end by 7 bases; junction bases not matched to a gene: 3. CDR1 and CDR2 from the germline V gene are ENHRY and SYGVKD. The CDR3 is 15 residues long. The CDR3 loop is CAISELAGGIGELFF. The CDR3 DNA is TGTGCCATCAGTGAGTTAGCGGGAGGTATCGGGGAGCTGTTTTTT.

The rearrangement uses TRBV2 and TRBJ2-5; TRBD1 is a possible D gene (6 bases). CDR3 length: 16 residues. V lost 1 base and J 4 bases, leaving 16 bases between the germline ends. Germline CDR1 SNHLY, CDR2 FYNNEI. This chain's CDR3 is CASSEVGVRDIETQYF. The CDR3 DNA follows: TGTGCCAGCAGTGAAGTGGGAGTTCGGGACATAGAGACCCAGTACTTC.

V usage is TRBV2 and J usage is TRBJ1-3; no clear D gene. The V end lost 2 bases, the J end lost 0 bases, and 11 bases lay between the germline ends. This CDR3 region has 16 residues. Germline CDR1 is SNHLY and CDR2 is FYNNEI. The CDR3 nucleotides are TGTGCCAGCAGTGAACTTTTTGGCCTCTCTGGAAACACCATATATTTT. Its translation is CASSELFGLSGNTIYF.

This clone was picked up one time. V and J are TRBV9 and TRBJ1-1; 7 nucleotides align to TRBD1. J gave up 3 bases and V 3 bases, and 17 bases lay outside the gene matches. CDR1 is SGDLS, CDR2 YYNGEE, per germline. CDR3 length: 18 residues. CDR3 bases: TGTGCCAGCAGCGCGGGAGCTGGGACAGCACAGGTCTACACTGAAGCTTTCTTT. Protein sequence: CASSAGAGTAQVYTEAFF.

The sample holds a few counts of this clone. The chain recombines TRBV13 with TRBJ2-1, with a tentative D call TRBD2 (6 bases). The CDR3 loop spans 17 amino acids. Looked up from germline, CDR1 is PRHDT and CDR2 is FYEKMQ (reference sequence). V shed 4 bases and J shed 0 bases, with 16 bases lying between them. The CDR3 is CASSSVGGRSSYNEQFF. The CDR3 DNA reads TGTGCCAGCAGCTCCGTTGGGGGGAGAAGCTCCTACAATGAGCAGTTCTTC. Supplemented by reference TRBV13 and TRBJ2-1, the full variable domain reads AAGVIQSPRHLIKEKRETATLKCYPIPRHDTVYWYQQGPGQDPQFLISFYEKMQSDKGSIPDRFSAQQFSDYHSELNMSSLELGDSALYFCASSSVGGRSSYNEQFFGPGTRLTVL.

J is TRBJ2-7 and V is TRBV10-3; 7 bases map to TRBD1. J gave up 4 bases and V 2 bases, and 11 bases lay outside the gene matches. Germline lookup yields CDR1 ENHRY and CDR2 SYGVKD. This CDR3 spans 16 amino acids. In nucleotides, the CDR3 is TGTGCCATCAGTGAGCCGAATTTTGGGACAGTGTACGAGCAGTACTTC. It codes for CAISEPNFGTVYEQYF.

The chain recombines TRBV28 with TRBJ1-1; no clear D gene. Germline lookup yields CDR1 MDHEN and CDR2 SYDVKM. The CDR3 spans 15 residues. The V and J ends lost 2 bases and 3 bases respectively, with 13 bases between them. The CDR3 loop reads CASSLKSWDHTEAFF. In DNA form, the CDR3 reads TGTGCCAGCAGTTTAAAGTCATGGGATCACACTGAAGCTTTCTTT.

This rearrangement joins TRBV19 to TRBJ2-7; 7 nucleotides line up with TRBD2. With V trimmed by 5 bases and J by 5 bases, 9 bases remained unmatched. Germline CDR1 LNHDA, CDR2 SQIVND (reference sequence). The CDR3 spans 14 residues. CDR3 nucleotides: TGTGCCAGTAGTTTCGGGGGAGGGTTAGACGAGCAGTACTTC. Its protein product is CASSFGGGLDEQYF.

The CDR3 region has the DNA TGTGCCACCCATCGCGGAGGGGAGCTGTTTTTT. Residues: CATHRGGELFF. The rearrangement links TRBV27 to TRBJ2-2; unclear D gene. Germline loops: CDR1 MNHEY, CDR2 SMNVEV (reference sequence). The CDR3 runs to 11 residues. V was shortened by 10 bases and J by 8 bases, with 11 bases between the two germline ends.

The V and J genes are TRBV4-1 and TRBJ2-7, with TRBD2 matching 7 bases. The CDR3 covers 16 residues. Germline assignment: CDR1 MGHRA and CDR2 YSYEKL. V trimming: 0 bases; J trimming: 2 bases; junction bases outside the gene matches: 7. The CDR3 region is CASSQDYLAEAYEQYF. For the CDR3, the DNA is TGCGCCAGCAGCCAAGACTATCTAGCGGAAGCCTACGAGCAGTACTTC.

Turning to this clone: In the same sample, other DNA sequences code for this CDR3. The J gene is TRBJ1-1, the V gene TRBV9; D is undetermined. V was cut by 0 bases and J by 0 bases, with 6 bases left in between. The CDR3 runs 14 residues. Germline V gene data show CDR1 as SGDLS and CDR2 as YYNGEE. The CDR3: CASSVGSMNTEAFF. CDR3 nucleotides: TGTGCCAGCAGCGTAGGCAGTATGAACACTGAAGCTTTCTTT.

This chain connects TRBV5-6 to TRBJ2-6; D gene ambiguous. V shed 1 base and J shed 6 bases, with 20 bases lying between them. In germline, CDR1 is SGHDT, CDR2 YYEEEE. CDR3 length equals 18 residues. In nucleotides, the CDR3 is TGTGCCAGCAGCTTGTTGCTCGGTCCCTCTCTGAAGGCCAACGTCCTGACTTTC. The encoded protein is CASSLLLGPSLKANVLTF.

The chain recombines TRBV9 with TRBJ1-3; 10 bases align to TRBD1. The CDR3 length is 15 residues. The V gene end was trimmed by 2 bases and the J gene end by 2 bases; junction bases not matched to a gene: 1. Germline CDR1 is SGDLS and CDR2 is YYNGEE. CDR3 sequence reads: CASSVGQGAGNTIYF. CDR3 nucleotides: TGTGCCAGCAGCGTCGGACAGGGGGCTGGAAACACCATATATTTT.

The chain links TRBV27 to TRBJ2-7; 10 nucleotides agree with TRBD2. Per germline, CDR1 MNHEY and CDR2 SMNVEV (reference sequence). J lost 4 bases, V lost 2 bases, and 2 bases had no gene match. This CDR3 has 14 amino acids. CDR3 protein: CASSLASGRYEQYF. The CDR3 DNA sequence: TGTGCCAGCAGTTTAGCTAGCGGGAGATACGAGCAGTACTTC.